The sample holds one count of the clone carrying this T cell receptor beta chain. The antigen remains undetermined. This sample was included in a study of CD8 T cells in Susac syndrome. Study-level points and caveats: Maximal CD8+ clonal expansion in Susac was observed within TEMRA cells and among active patients.

This CDR3 contains 10 residues. Germline CDR1 MDHEN, CDR2 SYDVKM. The germline V and J ends were trimmed by 6 bases and 9 bases, with 8 bases remaining between them. Reverse transcription used about 0.45 to 1 ug RNA and random hexamers. Across 54 Vbeta and 13 Jbeta, immunoSEQ multiplex PCR amplified TCR beta CDR3. MiXCR, applied by TCRdb to the immunoSEQ multiplex PCR reads, yields one record per CDR3 protein. The sample has approximately 57,000 distinct CDR3 sequences, 95% seen once. TEMRA cells were FACS-enriched, while CD8+ and CD4+ T cells were negatively isolated. V is TRBV28 and J is TRBJ2-5; D perhaps matches TRBD2 (6 bases). This receptor was taken from a human donor with Susac syndrome. The sequenced material came from CD8+ T cells from PBMCs. The CDR3 nucleotides read TGTGCCAGCAGCCGCGGGGCCCAGTACTTC. Protein sequence: CASSRGAQYF.